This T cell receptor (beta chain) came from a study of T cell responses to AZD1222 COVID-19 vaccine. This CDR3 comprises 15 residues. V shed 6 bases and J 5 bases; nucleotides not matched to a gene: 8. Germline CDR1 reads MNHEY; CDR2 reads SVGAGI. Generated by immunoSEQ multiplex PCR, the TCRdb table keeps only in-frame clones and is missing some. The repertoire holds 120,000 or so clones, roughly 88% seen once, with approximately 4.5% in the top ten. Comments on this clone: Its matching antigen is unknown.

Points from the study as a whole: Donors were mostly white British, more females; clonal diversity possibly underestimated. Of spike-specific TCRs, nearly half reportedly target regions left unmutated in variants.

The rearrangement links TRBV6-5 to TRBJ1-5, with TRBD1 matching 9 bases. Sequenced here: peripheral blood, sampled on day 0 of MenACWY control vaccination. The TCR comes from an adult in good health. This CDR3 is CASRKGGQGHQPQHF. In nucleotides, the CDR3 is TGTGCCAGCAGGAAGGGGGGACAGGGCCATCAGCCCCAGCATTTT.